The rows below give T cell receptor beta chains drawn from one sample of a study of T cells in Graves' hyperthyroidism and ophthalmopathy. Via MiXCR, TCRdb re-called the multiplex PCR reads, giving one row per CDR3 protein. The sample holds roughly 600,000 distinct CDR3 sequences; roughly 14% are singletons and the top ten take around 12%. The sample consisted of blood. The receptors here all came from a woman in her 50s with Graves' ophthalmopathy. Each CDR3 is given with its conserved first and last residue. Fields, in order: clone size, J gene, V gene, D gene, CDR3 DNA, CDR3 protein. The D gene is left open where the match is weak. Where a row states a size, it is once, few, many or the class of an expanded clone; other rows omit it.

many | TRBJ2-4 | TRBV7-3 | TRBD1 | TGTGCCAGCAGCTTAGGGCGAACCGGGACAGGGCGGAACATTCAGTACTTC | CASSLGRTGTGRNIQYF
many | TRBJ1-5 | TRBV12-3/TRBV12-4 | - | TGTGCCAGCAGTCCCCAGACGGGGAATCAGCCCCAGCATTTT | CASSPQTGNQPQHF
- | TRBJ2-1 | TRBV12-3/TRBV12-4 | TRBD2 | TGTGCCAGCAGGCCAACCGGGACTAGCGAGTACAATGAGCAGTTCTTC | CASRPTGTSEYNEQFF
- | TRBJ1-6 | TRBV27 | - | TGTGCCAGCAGTTTATCTACGCCAAATTCACCCCTCCACTTT | CASSLSTPNSPLHF
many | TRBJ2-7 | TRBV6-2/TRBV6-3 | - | TGTGCCAGCAGTTCCCTGGGGACTTCTCGGGACGAGCAGTACTTC | CASSSLGTSRDEQYF
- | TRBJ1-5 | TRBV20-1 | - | TGCAGTGCTGGGGCACGGTTCAATCAGCCCCAGCATTTT | CSAGARFNQPQHF
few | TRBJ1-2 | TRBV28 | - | TGTGCCAGCAGTCCCCGACAGGCCTATGGCTACACCTTC | CASSPRQAYGYTF
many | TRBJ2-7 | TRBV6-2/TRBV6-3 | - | TGTGCCAGCAGATCGCGGTCGTACGAGCAGTACTTC | CASRSRSYEQYF
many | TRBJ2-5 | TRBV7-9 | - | TGTGCCAGCAGCGAGGGACAACAGAAACAAGAGACCCAGTACTTC | CASSEGQQKQETQYF
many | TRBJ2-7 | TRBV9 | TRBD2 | TGTGCCAGCAGCCCCAGCGGGACCGTGTACGAGCAGTACTTC | CASSPSGTVYEQYF
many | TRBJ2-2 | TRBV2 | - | TGTGCCAGCAGTTACGCGGAGGGCCATCTCACCGGGGAGCTGTTTTTT | CASSYAEGHLTGELFF
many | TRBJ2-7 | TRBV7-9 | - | TGTGCCAGCAGCCCCCCGGGAGCCGACGGCTACGAGCAGTACTTC | CASSPPGADGYEQYF
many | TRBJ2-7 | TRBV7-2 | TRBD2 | TGTGCCAGCAGCCTTTTCGCTAGCGGGAGGGCCGGGACCTCCGAGCAGTACTTC | CASSLFASGRAGTSEQYF
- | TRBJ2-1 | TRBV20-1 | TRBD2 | TGCAGTGCTAGAGATTTTAGCGGGAGGGCCAACAATGAGCAGTTCTTC | CSARDFSGRANNEQFF
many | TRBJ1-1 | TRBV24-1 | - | TGTGCCACCAGTGCCCAAGGACAGAACACTGAAGCTTTCTTT | CATSAQGQNTEAFF